This T cell receptor (beta chain) derives from a study of T cells in Graves' hyperthyroidism and ophthalmopathy. Regions amplified from RNA transcripts were the TCR beta CDR3 regions. When the TCR CDR3 underwent first-round RT-PCR, the HTBI primer set was used. From the multiplex PCR reads, TCRdb called clonotypes with MiXCR, one entry per CDR3 protein. The table includes fewer than 900,000 distinct CDR3 sequences, around 20% detected once. A few counts support this clonotype. Its antigen is unidentified. Among the patients, aged 18 to 65, hyperthyroidism was newly diagnosed and had lasted under 2 months. Whole-study results and caveats: With a median lead of approximately 6.4 months before onset, the model predicted ophthalmopathy.

Material: blood. The TCR sequence derives from a woman aged 50 to 65 with Graves' hyperthyroidism that later progressed to Graves' ophthalmopathy.

The chain's CDR3 is CASSWDLPEVSEKLFF. The CDR3 DNA sequence: TGTGCCAGCAGCTGGGACCTTCCAGAAGTAAGCGAAAAACTGTTTTTT. V usage is TRBV7-2 and J usage is TRBJ1-4; a weak D match, TRBD1 (5 bases). Germline V gene lookup returns CDR1 SGHTA and CDR2 FQGNSA. CDR3 length: 16 residues. The V and J ends lost 4 bases and 8 bases respectively, with 20 bases between them.